Sequencing of this T cell receptor beta chain was carried out in a study of neoadjuvant nivolumab and ipilimumab in lung cancer. Whole-study results and caveats: Compared with tumor-adjacent uninvolved lung, resected tumors showed greater richness and clonality.

Comments on this clone: Its antigen is not known.

Deletions cut 6 bases from V and 2 bases from J, with 14 bases between. The germline V gene encodes CDR1 SQVTM and CDR2 ANQGSEA. The length of the CDR3 is 14 residues. The assay was immunoSEQ multiplex PCR, and TCRdb's table has in-frame clones only and misses some. The sample includes hundreds of clones, about 89% seen only once; the top ten take 2.5% to 3.5%. The V and J genes are TRBV29-1 and TRBJ2-1; D may be TRBD1 (6 bases). Sequencing was performed on tumor tissue, taken before neoadjuvant nivolumab, alone or with ipilimumab. This receptor was obtained from an adult with non-small cell lung cancer. Some clones in this sample may be carry-over from other donors' samples. CDR3 bases: TGCAGCGTGAGACGGGACACCACCTACAATGAGCAGTTCTTC. It specifies CSVRRDTTYNEQFF.